Listed below are T cell receptor beta chains from one sample, sequenced in a study of shared clonotypes between healthy human individuals. Here immunoSEQ multiplex PCR was the method, and the copy in TCRdb shows in-frame clones only, minus some. The sample holds about 610,000 clones, around 97% seen once. Sequencing was performed on naive CD4+ T cells sorted from blood. Receptors originate from a woman aged 30 to 39 in good health. The CDR3 runs from the conserved cysteine through the conserved F or W. D genes are given only for firm matches. Clone size is shown for a subset of rows, as once, few, many or a class of expanded clone.

J gene	clone size	V gene	CDR3 length	D gene	CDR3 DNA	CDR3 protein
TRBJ1-1	.	TRBV30	15	.	TGTGCCTGGACTTCACTCGGCTACCCGAACACTGAAGCTTTCTTT	CAWTSLGYPNTEAFF
TRBJ2-2	.	TRBV7-6	16	.	TGTGCCAGCAGCGAAAGCCCGGCTGCGAACACCGGGGAGCTGTTTTTT	CASSESPAANTGELFF
TRBJ2-1	.	TRBV28	15	TRBD2	TGTGCCAGCAGTTTTATCGGCGGGAGCACGAATGAGCAGTTCTTC	CASSFIGGSTNEQFF
TRBJ2-1	once	TRBV28	15	TRBD2	TGTGCCAGCAGGAAGTCCGGACTAGCGGGCAATGAGCAGTTCTTC	CASRKSGLAGNEQFF
TRBJ1-1	.	TRBV6-1	15	.	TGTGCCAGCAGTGAAGCGGAGACAGAAGGCACTGAAGCTTTCTTT	CASSEAETEGTEAFF
TRBJ2-7	.	TRBV5-1	16	TRBD2	TGCGCCAGCAGCTACCGAACTAGCGGGGTATCCTACGAGCAGTACTTC	CASSYRTSGVSYEQYF
TRBJ2-2	once	TRBV28	15	.	TGTGCCAGCAGTTTAGCGACGGAAAACACCGGGGAGCTGTTTTTT	CASSLATENTGELFF
TRBJ1-1	once	TRBV5-1	15	TRBD1	TGCGCCAGCAGCTTCGACAGGGGGAAGGACACTGAAGCTTTCTTT	CASSFDRGKDTEAFF
TRBJ1-3	.	TRBV2	15	TRBD1	TGTGCCAGCAGTGTCGACAGGGGGCAGGAAAACACCATATATTTT	CASSVDRGQENTIYF
TRBJ1-2	once	TRBV6-4	13	.	TGTGCCAGCAGTGAGTCCCGTACTGGGGGCTACACCTTC	CASSESRTGGYTF
TRBJ2-3	.	TRBV4-1	15	.	TGCGCCAGCAGCGACGAAGGCGGCAACACAGATACGCAGTATTTT	CASSDEGGNTDTQYF
TRBJ2-2	.	TRBV19	14	TRBD1	TGTGCCAGTACTAGGACAGGGGATATCGGGGAGCTGTTTTTT	CASTRTGDIGELFF
TRBJ2-2	.	TRBV4-1	17	.	TGCGCCAGCAGCCAAGGTCAGGCAGGGTGGTGGACCGGGGAGCTGTTTTTT	CASSQGQAGWWTGELFF
TRBJ2-7	.	TRBV6-5	16	TRBD2	TGTGCCAGCAGTTACTCATCTAGCGGGAAAACCTACGAGCAGTACTTC	CASSYSSSGKTYEQYF
TRBJ2-3	.	TRBV10-3	17	TRBD1	TGTGCCATCAGAGGGGGGACAGGTCTTGGGAGCACAGATACGCAGTATTTT	CAIRGGTGLGSTDTQYF
TRBJ1-2	.	TRBV28	15	TRBD1	TGTGCCAGCAGTCCAACCAGGACAGGGGACTATGGCTACACCTTC	CASSPTRTGDYGYTF
TRBJ2-1	.	TRBV20-1	10	.	TGCAGTGCCCCTCATAATGAGCAGTTCTTC	CSAPHNEQFF
TRBJ1-2	.	TRBV5-4	14	.	TGTGCCAGCAGCTTGGGACTGGTGAACTATGGCTACACCTTC	CASSLGLVNYGYTF
TRBJ2-2	.	TRBV19	16	TRBD2	TGTGCCAGTAGTATCGGTCTAGCGGTGAACACCGGGGAGCTGTTTTTT	CASSIGLAVNTGELFF
TRBJ2-3	once	TRBV19	16	.	TGTGCCAGTAGTCCGAGAACAGGGAGTGGCACAGATACGCAGTATTTT	CASSPRTGSGTDTQYF
TRBJ1-1	.	TRBV30	11	.	TGTGCCTGGAGTGCGGGGGCCGGAGCTTTCTTT	CAWSAGAGAFF
TRBJ1-4	once	TRBV7-9	15	TRBD1	TGTGCCAGCAGCTTATCATCTACAGGGGGTGAAAAACTGTTTTTT	CASSLSSTGGEKLFF
TRBJ1-1	.	TRBV29-1	13	TRBD1	TGCAGCGTCGACAGGGTTGGGGACACTGAAGCTTTCTTT	CSVDRVGDTEAFF
TRBJ2-2	.	TRBV7-9	16	TRBD1	TGTGCCAGCAGCTTATTCGCGACAGGGCCCACCGGGGAGCTGTTTTTT	CASSLFATGPTGELFF
TRBJ1-4	.	TRBV5-1	18	.	TGCGCCAGCAGCTTGGTTCAGGGGCCGTCGGGGACTAATGAAAAACTGTTTTTT	CASSLVQGPSGTNEKLFF
TRBJ1-4	.	TRBV28	15	.	TGTGCCAGCAGTTTACAGTATGCAACTAATGAAAAACTGTTTTTT	CASSLQYATNEKLFF
TRBJ2-5	.	TRBV6-5	14	.	TGTGCCAGCAGTTCCCCTTATACTCAAGAGACCCAGTACTTC	CASSSPYTQETQYF
TRBJ2-2	once	TRBV10-1	13	.	TGCGCCAGCAGCCAGGGGAGGATCGGGGAGCTGTTTTTT	CASSQGRIGELFF
TRBJ1-2	.	TRBV11-2	17	TRBD1	TGTGCCAGCAGCCCCAGGACAGGGAGCTTTGGGGGGTATGGCTACACCTTC	CASSPRTGSFGGYGYTF
TRBJ2-7	.	TRBV5-1	15	TRBD1	TGCGCCAGCAAGTCCCGTCCGGGACAGGAGGTCGAGCAGTACTTC	CASKSRPGQEVEQYF
TRBJ2-7	.	TRBV5-1	16	TRBD2	TGCGCCAGCAGCGGGGGGACTAGCGGGAGATGGGTCGAGCAGTACTTC	CASSGGTSGRWVEQYF
TRBJ1-2	.	TRBV6-1	13	.	TGTGCCAGCAGTGAAAGCCGAGACTATGGCTACACCTTC	CASSESRDYGYTF